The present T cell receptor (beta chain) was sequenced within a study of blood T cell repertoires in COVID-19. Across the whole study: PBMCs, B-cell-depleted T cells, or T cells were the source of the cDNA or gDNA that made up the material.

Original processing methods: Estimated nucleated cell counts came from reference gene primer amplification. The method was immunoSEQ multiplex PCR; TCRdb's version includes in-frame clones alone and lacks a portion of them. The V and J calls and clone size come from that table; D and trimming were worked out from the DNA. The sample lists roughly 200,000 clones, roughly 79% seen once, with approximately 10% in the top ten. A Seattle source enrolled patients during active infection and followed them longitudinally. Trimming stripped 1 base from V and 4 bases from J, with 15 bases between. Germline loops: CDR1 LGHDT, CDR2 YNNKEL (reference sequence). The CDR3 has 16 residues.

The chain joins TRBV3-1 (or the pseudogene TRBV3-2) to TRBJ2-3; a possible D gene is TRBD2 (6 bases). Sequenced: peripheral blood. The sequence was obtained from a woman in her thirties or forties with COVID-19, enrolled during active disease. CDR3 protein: CASSQARAGGADTQYF. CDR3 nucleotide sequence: TGTGCCAGCAGCCAAGCCAGGGCCGGGGGTGCAGATACGCAGTATTTT.